Following are 21 T cell receptor beta chains from one sample sequenced in a study of spatial heterogeneity in lung cancer. Time point here: sample taken at primary tumor resection. The input material, whole RNA from tumor, nontumor lung or frozen PBMC, was sequenced unsorted. TCRdb ran MiXCR on the 5' RACE reads and lists one entry per CDR3 protein. The sample lists roughly 10,000 distinct CDR3 sequences, 24% occurring once. The sequencing used PBMCs, collected at surgery. These receptors came from a female donor with early-stage non-small cell lung cancer.

This clonotype is termed medium-sized. This chain joins TRBV5-1 and TRBJ1-6; D uncertain. CDR3 size: 14 residues. Trimming cost V 2 bases and J 9 bases, with 12 bases left between them. The germline V gene has CDR1 SGHRS and CDR2 YFSETQ. CDR3 amino acids: CASSFDTRGSPLHF. The CDR3 DNA reads TGCGCCAGCAGCTTCGACACTCGGGGTTCACCCCTCCACTTT.

This clonotype occurred a few times. The J gene is TRBJ2-5, the V gene TRBV7-2; D assignment may be TRBD1 or TRBD2 (5 bases each). Trimming removed 4 bases at V and 5 bases at J, with 26 bases between. CDR3 length equals 18 residues. CDR1 and CDR2 from the germline V gene are SGHTA and FQGNSA. The CDR3 sequence: CASSSGRAALLGSETQYF. CDR3 bases: TGTGCCAGCAGCTCGGGACGGGCGGCCCTTTTGGGGAGCGAGACCCAGTACTTC.

The table lists this clonotype with many counts. The chain links TRBV20-1 to TRBJ2-4, with TRBD2 matching 7 bases. Germline CDR1 DFQATT, CDR2 SNEGSKA (reference sequence). Losses at the gene ends were 5 bases for V and 0 bases for J; bases not matched to a gene: 16. CDR3 size: 18 residues. CDR3 sequence reads: CSAGRGGRGTVAKNIQYF. In DNA form, the CDR3 reads TGCAGTGCTGGAAGAGGTGGGAGGGGAACGGTAGCCAAAAACATTCAGTACTTC.

A few counts support this clonotype. This sequence joins TRBV12-3 or TRBV12-4 and TRBJ1-5; D might be TRBD1 (5 bases). V was pared by 3 bases and J by 6 bases, with 6 bases between. This CDR3 has 12 amino acids. The CDR3 here is CASSFGGQPQHF. The CDR3 DNA reads TGTGCCAGCAGTTTTGGGGGTCAGCCCCAGCATTTT.

The chain joins TRBV20-1 to TRBJ2-1, with 16 nucleotides matching TRBD2. Germline V gene sequence: CDR1 DFQATT, CDR2 SNEGSKA (reference sequence). Losses at the gene ends were 3 bases for V and 7 bases for J; bases not matched to a gene: 6. The CDR3 extends over 16 amino acids. The CDR3 DNA reads as TGCAGTGCTAGTGGGACTAGCGGGAGGGCCTCGAATGAGCAGTTCTTC. Translated: CSASGTSGRASNEQFF.

V and J are TRBV6-2 or TRBV6-3 and TRBJ1-1; weak D call: TRBD1 (5 bases). V dropped 5 bases and J dropped 2 bases, with 12 bases sitting between them. CDR1 and CDR2 (germline): MNHEY, SVGEGT. This CDR3 has 14 residues. CDR3 residues: CASSPRTRNTEAFF. Here the CDR3 DNA reads TGTGCCAGCAGTCCGCGGACACGCAACACTGAAGCTTTCTTT.

This clonotype was recorded at least ten times. The genes are TRBV7-9 and TRBJ1-2; D uncertain. The CDR3 has 13 residues. Germline-derived CDR1 and CDR2 are SEHNR and FQNEAQ (reference sequence). The germline V and J ends were trimmed by 1 base and 7 bases, with 10 bases remaining between them. Here the CDR3 DNA reads TGTGCCAGCAGCTTAGGAGAACAACGTGGCTACACCTTC. It codes for CASSLGEQRGYTF. Drawing the rest from reference TRBV7-9 and TRBJ1-2, the complete variable domain is DTGVSQNPRHKITKRGQNVTFRCDPISEHNRLYWYRQTLGQGPEFLTYFQNEAQLEKSRLLSDRFSAERPKGSFSTLEIQRTEQGDSAMYLCASSLGEQRGYTFGSGTRLTVV.

The rearrangement uses TRBV3-1 and TRBJ2-3; 9 bases fit TRBD2. The CDR3 length is 15 residues. Germline CDR1 reads LGHDT; CDR2 reads YNNKEL (reference sequence). The trim removed 6 bases at V and 2 bases at J, leaving 6 bases unmatched. CDR3 sequence reads: CASSQLAGTTDTQYF. The CDR3 DNA reads as TGTGCCAGCAGTCAACTAGCGGGCACCACAGATACGCAGTATTTT.

This clonotype has at least ten counts. The V and J genes are TRBV6-2 or TRBV6-3 and TRBJ2-7; D unresolved. Germline values: CDR1 MNHEY, CDR2 SVGEGT. The CDR3 contains 12 residues. Trimming took 2 bases from V and 2 from J, leaving 4 bases between them. The CDR3 DNA follows: TGTGCCAGCAGTTACACGCCCTACGAGCAGTACTTC. This codes for CASSYTPYEQYF.

The V gene is TRBV4-2, the J gene TRBJ2-1; no firm D call. The CDR3 sequence is 16 residues long. V was cut by 0 bases and J by 2 bases, with 11 bases left in between. Germline V lookup: CDR1 LGHNA, CDR2 YNFKEQ. The CDR3 DNA follows: TGTGCCAGCAGCCAAGATTCCCGACCCACCTACAATGAGCAGTTCTTC. Protein product: CASSQDSRPTYNEQFF.

By its share, this clonotype is medium-sized. V is TRBV5-1 and J is TRBJ1-1; TRBD1 agrees at 8 bases. CDR3 size: 14 residues. Per the germline V gene, CDR1 is SGHRS and CDR2 is YFSETQ. V lost 2 bases, J lost 5 bases, and 5 bases stayed unmatched. The CDR3 spells CASSLGDRRTEAFF. DNA of the CDR3: TGCGCCAGCAGCTTAGGGGACAGGAGAACTGAAGCTTTCTTT.

The chain carries TRBV5-1 and TRBJ2-3; weak D call: TRBD2 (8 bases). Germline CDR1 is SGHRS and CDR2 is YFSETQ. The CDR3 has 18 amino acids. Trimming stripped 0 bases from V and 5 bases from J, with 22 bases between. The CDR3 DNA reads TGCGCCAGCAGCTTGGCGGGGGGGACAGCCATTCGGGGAGATACGCAGTATTTT. Encoded protein: CASSLAGGTAIRGDTQYF. The complete variable domain, with remaining parts taken from reference TRBV5-1 and TRBJ2-3, reads KAGVTQTPRYLIKTRGQQVTLSCSPISGHRSVSWYQQTPGQGLQFLFEYFSETQRNKGNFPGRFSGRQFSNSRSEMNVSTLELGDSALYLCASSLAGGTAIRGDTQYFGPGTRLTVL.

This clonotype was counted only a few times. CDR3 region: CASKGPSVWNTGELFF. The CDR3 region has the DNA TGTGCCAGCAAAGGACCTAGCGTTTGGAACACCGGGGAGCTGTTTTTT. The rearrangement joins TRBV6-2 or TRBV6-3 to TRBJ2-2, with a tentative D call TRBD2 (6 bases). CDR1 and CDR2 (germline): MNHEY, SVGEGT. The V end lost 7 bases, the J end lost 1 base, and 16 bases lay between the germline ends. The CDR3 runs 16 residues.

This clonotype ranks as medium-sized. The rearrangement joins TRBV19 to TRBJ2-7, with D perhaps TRBD1 (8 bases). The CDR3 consists of 13 residues. Trimming removed 10 bases at V and 6 bases at J, with 19 bases between. Looked up from germline, CDR1 is LNHDA and CDR2 is SQIVND (reference sequence). The CDR3 DNA reads TGTGCCAACTCTTACAGGGGGGGCCGCGAGCAGTACTTC. Translating it yields CANSYRGGREQYF. Using reference TRBV19 and TRBJ2-7 for the parts outside the CDR3, the full variable domain is DGGITQSPKYLFRKEGQNVTLSCEQNLNHDAMYWYRQDPGQGLRLIYYSQIVNDFQKGDIAEGYSVSREKKESFPLTVTSAQKNPTAFYLCANSYRGGREQYFGPGTRLTVT.

The table lists this clonotype with a count of one. CDR3 residues: CASSLAVSGNYNEQFF. DNA for the CDR3: TGTGCCAGCAGCTTGGCCGTGAGCGGGAACTACAATGAGCAGTTCTTC. The chain recombines TRBV5-5 with TRBJ2-1, with TRBD2 matching over 7 bases. With 0 bases clipped from V and 3 bases from J, the junction kept 6 bases outside the gene matches. This CDR3 has 16 residues. Looked up from germline, CDR1 is SGHKS and CDR2 is YYEKEE (reference sequence).

CDR3 sequence: CASSSRLAGRSEQFF. The CDR3, as DNA: TGTGCCAGCAGCTCAAGACTAGCGGGTAGGAGCGAGCAGTTCTTC. The rearrangement joins TRBV11-2 to TRBJ2-1; 10 bases line up with TRBD2. V gave up 4 bases and J gave up 10 bases; unmatched junction bases: 10. CDR1 is SGHAT and CDR2 is FQNNGV in the germline V gene. The CDR3 runs to 15 residues.

The J gene is TRBJ1-1, the V gene TRBV7-2, with a possible D match to TRBD1 (5 bases). The CDR3 sequence is 13 residues long. CDR1 and CDR2 from the germline V gene are SGHTA and FQGNSA. Trimming left V 4 bases short and J 7 bases short, with 13 bases between. The CDR3 protein is CASSSQVDIEAFF. The CDR3, as DNA: TGTGCCAGCAGCTCTCAGGTGGACATTGAAGCTTTCTTT.

This clonotype has only a few counts. The rearrangement links TRBV25-1 to TRBJ2-3; TRBD2 matches 8 bases. With V trimmed by 5 bases and J by 0 bases, 10 bases remained unmatched. The CDR3 extends over 17 amino acids. Germline CDR1 and CDR2: MGHDK and SYGVNS. CDR3 DNA sequence: TGTGCCAGCAGTCCCAGGGGTAGCGGGATTAGCACAGATACGCAGTATTTT. Protein product: CASSPRGSGISTDTQYF.

This clonotype has just a few counts. CDR3 DNA: TGCAGTGGTCCAACTAGTCCCGAGACCCAGTACTTC. It is translated as CSGPTSPETQYF. J is TRBJ2-5 and V is TRBV20-1, with D perhaps TRBD2 (5 bases). The CDR3 contains 12 residues. Trimming cost V 7 bases and J 5 bases, with 14 bases left between them. Per the germline V gene, CDR1 is DFQATT and CDR2 is SNEGSKA (reference sequence).

J is TRBJ2-7 and V is TRBV4-1, with D perhaps being TRBD1 or TRBD2 (7 bases each). Germline V gives CDR1 MGHRA, CDR2 YSYEKL. This CDR3 region has 16 residues. Between the trimmed V and J ends, which lost 4 bases and 7 bases, there was a span of 23 bases. DNA for the CDR3: TGCGCCAGCAGCCGAGAAAGCTCCGGCAGGGGGGGAGAGCAGTACTTC. Translation: CASSRESSGRGGEQYF.

The rearrangement uses TRBV4-3 and TRBJ2-5; TRBD2 matches 12 bases. The trim removed 3 bases at V and 4 bases at J, leaving 6 bases unmatched. The germline CDR1 and CDR2 sequences are LGHNA and YSLEER. This CDR3 has 16 amino acids. CDR3 region: CASSHRLAGVRETQYF. In DNA form, the CDR3 reads TGCGCCAGCAGCCACAGACTAGCGGGAGTACGAGAGACCCAGTACTTC.